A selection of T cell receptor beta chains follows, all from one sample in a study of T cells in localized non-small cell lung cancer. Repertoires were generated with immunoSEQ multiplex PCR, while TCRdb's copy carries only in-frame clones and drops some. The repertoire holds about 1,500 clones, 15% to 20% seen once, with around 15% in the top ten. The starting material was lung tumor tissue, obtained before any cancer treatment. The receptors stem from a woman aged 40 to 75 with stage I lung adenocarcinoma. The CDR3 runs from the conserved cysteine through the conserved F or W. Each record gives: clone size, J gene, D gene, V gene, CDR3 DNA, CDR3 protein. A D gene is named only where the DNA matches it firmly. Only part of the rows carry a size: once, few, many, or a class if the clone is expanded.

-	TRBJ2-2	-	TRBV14	TGTGCCAGCAGCCTAGGAGGGCGAACCGGGGAGCTGTTTTTT	CASSLGGRTGELFF
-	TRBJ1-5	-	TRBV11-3	TGTGCCAGCAGCTTGACAGGAGTTAGCAATCAGCCCCAGCATTTT	CASSLTGVSNQPQHF
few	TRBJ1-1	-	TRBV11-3	TGTGCCAGCAGCTTGTTACAGGGTCGGATGAACACTGAAGCTTTCTTT	CASSLLQGRMNTEAFF
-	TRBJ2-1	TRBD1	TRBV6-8	TGTGCCATCAGGGGGAACGGGCAGATTGAGCAGTTCTTC	CAIRGNGQIEQFF
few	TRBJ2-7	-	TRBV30	TGTGCCTGGAGTGGTGGGGGGGCCGGGCAGTACTTC	CAWSGGGAGQYF
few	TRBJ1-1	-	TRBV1	TGCGCCAGCAGCCAAGATCAGGGACAGTCAAGAGAAGCTTTCTTT	CASSQDQGQSREAFF
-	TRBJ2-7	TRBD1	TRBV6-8	TGTGCCAGCAGTTACATGAAAAATACCGGGACAGGAACCTACGAGCAGTACTTC	CASSYMKNTGTGTYEQYF
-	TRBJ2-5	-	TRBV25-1	TGTGCCAGCAGTGAATATGGTCTCGGACGCCAAGAGACCCAGTACTTC	CASSEYGLGRQETQYF
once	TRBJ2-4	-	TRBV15	TGTGCCACCAGCAGAGAGGAGGTTCTAGGACAAAACATTCAGTACTTC	CATSREEVLGQNIQYF
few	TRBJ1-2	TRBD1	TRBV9	TGTGCCAGCAGTGGGAGGCAGGGGACCGGGACAGGGGTTTATGGCTACACCTTC	CASSGRQGTGTGVYGYTF
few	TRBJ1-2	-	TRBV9	TGTGCCAGCAGCGTAGCTGAGGGGTATGGCTACACCTTC	CASSVAEGYGYTF
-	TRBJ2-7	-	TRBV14	TGTGCCAGCAGCCAAGACCTACCCTACGAGCAGTACTTC	CASSQDLPYEQYF
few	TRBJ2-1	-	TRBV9	TGTGCCAGCAGAAGGACTGGTAACAATGAGCAGTTCTTC	CASRRTGNNEQFF
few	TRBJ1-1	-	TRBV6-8	TGTGCCAGCTCAAATTCAGGCTTGAACACTGAAGCTTTCTTT	CASSNSGLNTEAFF
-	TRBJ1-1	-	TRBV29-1	TGCAGCGCTGGCTCGGCGAACACTGAAGCTTTCTTT	CSAGSANTEAFF
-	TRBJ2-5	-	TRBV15	TGTGCCACCAGCAGAGGGGCCTATAGGGGGCAAGAGACCCAGTACTTC	CATSRGAYRGQETQYF
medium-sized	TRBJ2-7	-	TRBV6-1	TGTGCCAGCAGTGAAGCGATAGGCTGGCCTATCTACGAGCAGTACTTC	CASSEAIGWPIYEQYF
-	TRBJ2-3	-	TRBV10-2	TGCGCCAGCAGTGAGTCAGGGGGGGGTACGCAGTATTTT	CASSESGGGTQYF
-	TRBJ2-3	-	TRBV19	TGTGCCAGTAGTCCCGGAACTAGCACAGATACGCAGTATTTT	CASSPGTSTDTQYF
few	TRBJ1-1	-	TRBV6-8	TGTGCCAGCAGTCAACAGGTTTACACTGAAGCTTTCTTT	CASSQQVYTEAFF
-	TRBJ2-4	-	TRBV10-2	TGCGCCAGCAGCAGGAGTGACGGAATCGATTTAGCCAAAAACATTCAGTACTTC	CASSRSDGIDLAKNIQYF
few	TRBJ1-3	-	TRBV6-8	TGTGCCAGCAGTGTAGAGACATACACTGGAAACACCATATATTTT	CASSVETYTGNTIYF
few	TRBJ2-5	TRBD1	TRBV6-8	TGTGCCAGCAAACCGGGACAGGGGTTTAAGACCCAGTACTTC	CASKPGQGFKTQYF
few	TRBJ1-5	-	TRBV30	TGTGCCTGGAGTGTATTCCAGGGGCGTCAGCCCCAGCATTTT	CAWSVFQGRQPQHF
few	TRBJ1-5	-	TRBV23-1	TGCGCCAGCAGCCAAGATCGGAATAGCAATCAGCCCCAGCATTTT	CASSQDRNSNQPQHF
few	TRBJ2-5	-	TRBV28	TGTGCCAGCAGACCCGACCAAGAGACCCAGTACTTC	CASRPDQETQYF
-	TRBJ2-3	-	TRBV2	TGTGCCAGCAGCGAAGCAACAAGGAGCACAGATACGCAGTATTTT	CASSEATRSTDTQYF
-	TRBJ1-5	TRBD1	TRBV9	TGTGCCAGCAGGGTGGGACAGACCAATCAGCCCCAGCATTTT	CASRVGQTNQPQHF
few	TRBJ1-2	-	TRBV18	TGTGCCAGCTCACCTCAGGGGAACTATGGCTACACCTTC	CASSPQGNYGYTF
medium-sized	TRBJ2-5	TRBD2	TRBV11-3	TGTGCCAGCAGCTTTTTTTGGGCTAGCGGGGTATTGTACCAAGAGACCCAGTACTTC	CASSFFWASGVLYQETQYF
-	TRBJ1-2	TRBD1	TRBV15	TGTGCCACCAGCAGAGAGGGGACAGGGGACTATGGCTACACCTTC	CATSREGTGDYGYTF
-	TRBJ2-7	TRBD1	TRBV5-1	TGCGCCAGCAGCTTATCCGGGACAGGCTCCTACGAGCAGTACTTC	CASSLSGTGSYEQYF
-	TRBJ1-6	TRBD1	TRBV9	TGTGCCAGCAGCCCGGACAGGCCAAATTCACCCCTCCACTTT	CASSPDRPNSPLHF
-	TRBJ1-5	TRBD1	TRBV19	TGTGCCAGTAGTATAGATGGGGGACAGGGTTTTCAGCCCCAGCATTTT	CASSIDGGQGFQPQHF
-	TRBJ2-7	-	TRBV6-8	TGTGCCAGCAGTTACTCGCCTAGAAGCAACGAGCAGTACTTC	CASSYSPRSNEQYF
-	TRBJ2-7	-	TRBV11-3	TGTGCCAGCAGCTTAGACGCGGCTTTTGGCTCCGAGCAGTACTTC	CASSLDAAFGSEQYF
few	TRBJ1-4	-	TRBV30	TGTGCCTGGAGTGTAGCCAGTCGGGGCCGCGAAAAACTGTTTTTT	CAWSVASRGREKLFF
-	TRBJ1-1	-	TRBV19	TGTGCCAGTAGTATAGATCGGGGTTCTGAAGCTTTCTTT	CASSIDRGSEAFF
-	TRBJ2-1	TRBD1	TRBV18	TGTGCCAGCTCACAGGGACAGAGCTCCTACAATGAGCAGTTCTTC	CASSQGQSSYNEQFF
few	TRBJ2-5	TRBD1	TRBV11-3	TGTGCCAGCAGCCGAAGGCAGGGGGTAACGGAGACCCAGTACTTC	CASSRRQGVTETQYF
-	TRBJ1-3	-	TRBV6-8	TGTGCCAGCAGGAACGAACCCTCTGGAAACACCATATATTTT	CASRNEPSGNTIYF
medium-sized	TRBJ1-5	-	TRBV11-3	TGTGCCAGCAGTCGCGGGGGCGCAGGTCAGCCCCAGCATTTT	CASSRGGAGQPQHF
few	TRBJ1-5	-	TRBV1	TGCGCCAGCAGCCGGGAACTCGTTAGCAATCAGCCCCAGCATTTT	CASSRELVSNQPQHF
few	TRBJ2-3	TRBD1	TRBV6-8	TGTGCCAGCAGTCTAACCGGGACAGGGGTCATGGATACGCAGTATTTT	CASSLTGTGVMDTQYF
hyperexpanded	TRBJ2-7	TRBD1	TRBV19	TGTGCCAGTAGTATGGACAGGGGATCCTACGAGCAGTACTTC	CASSMDRGSYEQYF
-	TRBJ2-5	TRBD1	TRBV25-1	TGTGCCAGCGAAGGGACAGGGAGAGAGACCCAGTACTTC	CASEGTGRETQYF
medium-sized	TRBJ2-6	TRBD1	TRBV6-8	TGTGCCAGCAGTTCTCGACAGGGGACCTCTGGGGCCAACGTCCTGACTTTC	CASSSRQGTSGANVLTF
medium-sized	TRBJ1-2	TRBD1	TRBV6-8	TGTGCCAGCAGTTACCCTGACAGGGTTTCGGGCGGCTACACCTTC	CASSYPDRVSGGYTF
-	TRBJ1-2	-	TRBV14	TGTGCCAGCAGCCAAGTATTCCTAAGAACTAACTATGGCTACACCTTC	CASSQVFLRTNYGYTF
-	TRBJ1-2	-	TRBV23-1	TGCGCCAGCAGCCCCCAAAGGACGGGAATCTACGGCTACACCTTC	CASSPQRTGIYGYTF
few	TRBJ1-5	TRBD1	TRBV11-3	TGTGCCAGCAGCCATGAACCGGGACAGGGTGGGCAGCCCCAGCATTTT	CASSHEPGQGGQPQHF
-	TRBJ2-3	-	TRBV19	TGTGCCAGTAGCAAAAAGGTGGGGACTAGCACAGATACGCAGTATTTT	CASSKKVGTSTDTQYF
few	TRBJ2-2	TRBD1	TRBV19	TGTGCCGGTAGACAGGGAACCACCGGGGAGCTGTTTTTT	CAGRQGTTGELFF
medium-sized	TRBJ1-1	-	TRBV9	TGTGCCAGCAGCTCGGGCTTTTCCAAGGCGGCTTTCTTT	CASSSGFSKAAFF
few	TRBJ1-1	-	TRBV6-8	TGTGCCAGCACCATGGTCCTGAACACTGAAGCTTTCTTT	CASTMVLNTEAFF
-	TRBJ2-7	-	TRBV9	TGTGCCAGCAGTGAGCAGGGGATGAACGAGCAGTACTTC	CASSEQGMNEQYF